This T cell receptor beta chain originates from a study of blood T cell repertoires in COVID-19. For the study at large: The cDNA or gDNA used as material had been derived from T cells, B-cell-depleted T cells, or PBMCs.

This CDR3 contains 15 residues. After removal of 3 bases from V and 2 bases from J, the junction contained 4 bases not matched to a gene. The germline V gene has CDR1 SGHDT and CDR2 YYEEEE. As originally analysed: Counts of nucleated cells, estimated from reference gene primer amplification, were obtained. Assay: immunoSEQ multiplex PCR; the TCRdb copy retains only in-frame clones and omits some. V and J calls and clone size are given by that table; D and trimming were obtained from the DNA. Altogether under 200,000 clones are present, around 90% being singletons, with the ten largest covering approximately 0.48%.

V and J are TRBV5-6 and TRBJ2-2; 7 bases are shared with TRBD1. Sequenced material: peripheral blood. This TCR was recovered from a man aged 45-65 years with acute or convalescent COVID-19. The CDR3 region is CASSYRDRNTGELFF. The CDR3 DNA sequence: TGTGCCAGCAGCTACCGGGACAGAAACACCGGGGAGCTGTTTTTT. The complete variable domain, with remaining parts taken from reference TRBV5-6 and TRBJ2-2, reads DAGVTQSPTHLIKTRGQQVTLRCSPKSGHDTVSWYQQALGQGPQFIFQYYEEEERQRGNFPDRFSGHQFPNYSSELNVNALLLGDSALYLCASSYRDRNTGELFFGEGSRLTVL.